This T cell receptor beta chain was observed in a study of cytomegalovirus exposure and HLA in healthy donors. The PCR had 60 Vbeta and 13 Jbeta primers. Profiling relied on immunoSEQ multiplex PCR, and the TCRdb table lists in-frame clones only, not all of them. The table shows nearly 95,000 clones, with more than 75% occurring only once. This CDR3 region has 15 residues. V lost 0 bases and J lost 6, with 13 bases in between. Germline lookup yields CDR1 SGHRS and CDR2 YFSETQ. The source of this sequence is a woman aged 40-49 years in good health and CMV-seronegative. The specimen sequenced was PBMCs. The chain uses TRBV5-1 and TRBJ2-1, with D perhaps TRBD2 (7 bases). CDR3 in DNA: TGCGCCAGCAGCTTGGTTGCGGGGGCTCTCAATGAGCAGTTCTTC. Encoded protein: CASSLVAGALNEQFF.